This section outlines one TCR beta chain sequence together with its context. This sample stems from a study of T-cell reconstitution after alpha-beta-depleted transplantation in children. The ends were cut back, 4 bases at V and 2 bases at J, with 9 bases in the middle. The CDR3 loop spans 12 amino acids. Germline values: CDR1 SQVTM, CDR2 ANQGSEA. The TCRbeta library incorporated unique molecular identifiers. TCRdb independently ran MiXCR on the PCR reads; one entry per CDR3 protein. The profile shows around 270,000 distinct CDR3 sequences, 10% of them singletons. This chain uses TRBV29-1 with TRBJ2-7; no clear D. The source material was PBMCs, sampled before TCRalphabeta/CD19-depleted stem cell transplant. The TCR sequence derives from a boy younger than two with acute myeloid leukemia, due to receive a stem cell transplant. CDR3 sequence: CSVGSDTYEQYF. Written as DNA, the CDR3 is TGCAGCGTTGGCTCTGACACCTACGAGCAGTACTTC.